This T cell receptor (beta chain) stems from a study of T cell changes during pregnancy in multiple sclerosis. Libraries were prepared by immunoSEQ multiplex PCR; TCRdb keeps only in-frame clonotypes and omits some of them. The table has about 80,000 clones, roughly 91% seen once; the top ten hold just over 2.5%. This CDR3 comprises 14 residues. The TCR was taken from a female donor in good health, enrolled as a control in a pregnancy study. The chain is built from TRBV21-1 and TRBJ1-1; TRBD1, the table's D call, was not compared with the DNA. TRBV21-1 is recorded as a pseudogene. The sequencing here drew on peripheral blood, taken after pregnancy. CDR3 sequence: CASRETGMNTEAFF. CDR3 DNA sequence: TGTGCCAGCAGGGAGACAGGGATGAACACTGAAGCTTTCTTT.